The entry below describes one T cell receptor beta chain. Its target is not known. This specimen belongs to a study of identifying expanded T cells in peripheral blood. Clones were sequenced by immunoSEQ multiplex PCR, and TCRdb holds only the in-frame ones, with some missing. Among 70,000 to 100,000 clones, around 86% were seen once, and the ten largest hold around 5.6%. Study outcomes and limitations: About 1.2 clones differed between technical replicates, versus approximately 16 and 20 over time. Clone count variance between roughly two-week samples rose with total template count.

Germline V gene sequence: CDR1 LNHDA, CDR2 SQIVND (reference sequence). Between the trimmed V and J ends, which lost 6 bases and 4 bases, there was a span of 9 bases. This CDR3 region has 12 residues. Healthy donors had no documented immune events, such as infections, while sampled. Sequenced input: blood. The rearrangement uses TRBV19 and TRBJ1-2, with a weak D call TRBD1 (5 bases). This clonotype was sampled from a person between 18 and 75 years old in good health. The CDR3 DNA sequence: TGTGCCAGTAGGCAGGGCTCCTATGGCTACACCTTC. Translation gives CASRQGSYGYTF.